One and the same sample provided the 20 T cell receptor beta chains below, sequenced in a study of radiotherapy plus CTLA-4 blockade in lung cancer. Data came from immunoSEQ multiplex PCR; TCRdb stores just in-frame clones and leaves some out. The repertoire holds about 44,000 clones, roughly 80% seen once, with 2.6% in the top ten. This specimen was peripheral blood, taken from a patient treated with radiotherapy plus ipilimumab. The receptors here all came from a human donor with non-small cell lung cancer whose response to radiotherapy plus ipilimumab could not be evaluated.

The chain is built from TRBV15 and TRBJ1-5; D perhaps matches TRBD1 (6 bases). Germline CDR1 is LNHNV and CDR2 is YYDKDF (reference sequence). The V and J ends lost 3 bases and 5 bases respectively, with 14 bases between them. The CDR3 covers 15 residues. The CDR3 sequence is CATSRTQGHHQPQHF. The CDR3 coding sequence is TGTGCCACCAGCAGGACACAGGGTCACCATCAGCCCCAGCATTTT.

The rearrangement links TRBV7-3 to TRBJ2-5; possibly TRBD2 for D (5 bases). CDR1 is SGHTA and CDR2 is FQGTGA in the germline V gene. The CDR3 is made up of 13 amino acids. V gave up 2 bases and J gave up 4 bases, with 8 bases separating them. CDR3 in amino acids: CASSLALAETQYF. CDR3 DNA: TGTGCCAGCAGCTTAGCTCTAGCAGAGACCCAGTACTTC.

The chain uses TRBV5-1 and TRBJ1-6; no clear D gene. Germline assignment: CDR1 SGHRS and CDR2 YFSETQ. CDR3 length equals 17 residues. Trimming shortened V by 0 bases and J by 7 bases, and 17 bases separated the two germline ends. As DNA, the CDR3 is TGCGCCAGCAGCTTGGAGGAGGGAGGGTTGTGGAATTCACCCCTCCACTTT. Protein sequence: CASSLEEGGLWNSPLHF.

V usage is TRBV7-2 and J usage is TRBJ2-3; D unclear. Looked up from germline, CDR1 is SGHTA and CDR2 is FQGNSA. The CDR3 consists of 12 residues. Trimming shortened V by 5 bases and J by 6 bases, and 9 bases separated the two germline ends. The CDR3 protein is CASSHSRDTQYF. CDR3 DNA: TGTGCCAGCAGCCACTCCCGCGATACGCAGTATTTT.

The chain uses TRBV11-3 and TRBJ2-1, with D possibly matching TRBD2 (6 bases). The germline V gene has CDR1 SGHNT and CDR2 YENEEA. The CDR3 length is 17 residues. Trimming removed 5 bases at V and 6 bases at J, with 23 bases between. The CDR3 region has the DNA TGTGCCAGCAGCGCAGGAGGGCCTGTCCATGTGGGCAATGAGCAGTTCTTC. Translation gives CASSAGGPVHVGNEQFF.

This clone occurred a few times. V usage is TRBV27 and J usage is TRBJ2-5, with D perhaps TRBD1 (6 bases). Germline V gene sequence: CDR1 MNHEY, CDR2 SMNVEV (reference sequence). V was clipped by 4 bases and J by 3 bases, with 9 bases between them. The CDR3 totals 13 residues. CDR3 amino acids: CASSSDSEETQYF. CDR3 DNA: TGTGCCAGCAGTTCGGACAGTGAAGAGACCCAGTACTTC.

The CDR3 region has the DNA TGTGCCAGCAGCTTAGTTCTAGCGGGAGAAGGGGAGACCCAGTACTTC. Protein product: CASSLVLAGEGETQYF. J is TRBJ2-5 and V is TRBV7-6; the match to TRBD2 covers 10 bases. V trimming: 1 base; J trimming: 5 bases; junction bases outside the gene matches: 7. Germline V gene sequence: CDR1 SGHVS, CDR2 FNYEAQ. This CDR3 comprises 16 residues.

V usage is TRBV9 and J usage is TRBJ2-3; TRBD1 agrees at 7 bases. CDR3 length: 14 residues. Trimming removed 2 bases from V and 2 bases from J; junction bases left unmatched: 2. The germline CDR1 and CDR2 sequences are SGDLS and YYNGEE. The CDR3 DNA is TGTGCCAGCAGCGTTGAGGGGGCCACAGATACGCAGTATTTT. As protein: CASSVEGATDTQYF.

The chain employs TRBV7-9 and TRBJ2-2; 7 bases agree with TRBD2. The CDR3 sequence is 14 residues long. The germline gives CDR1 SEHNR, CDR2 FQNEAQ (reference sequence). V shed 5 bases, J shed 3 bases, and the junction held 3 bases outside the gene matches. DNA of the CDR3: TGTGCCAGCAGCGGGAGGGCATACACCGGGGAGCTGTTTTTT. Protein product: CASSGRAYTGELFF.

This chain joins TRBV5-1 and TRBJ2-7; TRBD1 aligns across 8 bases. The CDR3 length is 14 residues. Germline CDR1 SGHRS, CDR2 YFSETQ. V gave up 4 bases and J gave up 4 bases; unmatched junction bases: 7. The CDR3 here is CASSPQGATYEQYF. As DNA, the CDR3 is TGCGCCAGCAGCCCTCAGGGGGCAACGTACGAGCAGTACTTC.

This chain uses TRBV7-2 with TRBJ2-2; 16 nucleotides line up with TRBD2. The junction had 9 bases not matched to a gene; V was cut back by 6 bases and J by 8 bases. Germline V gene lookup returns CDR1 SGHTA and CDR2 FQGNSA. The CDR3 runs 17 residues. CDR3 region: CASRSGLAGGPGGELFF. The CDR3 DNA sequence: TGTGCCAGCAGATCGGGACTAGCGGGAGGGCCAGGTGGGGAGCTGTTTTTT.

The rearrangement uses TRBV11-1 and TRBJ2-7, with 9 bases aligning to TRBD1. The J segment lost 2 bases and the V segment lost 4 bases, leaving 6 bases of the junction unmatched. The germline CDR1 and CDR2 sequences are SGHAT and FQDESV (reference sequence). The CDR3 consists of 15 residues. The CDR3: CASSSAGTGTYEQYF. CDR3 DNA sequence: TGTGCCAGCAGCTCGGCCGGGACAGGGACCTACGAGCAGTACTTC.

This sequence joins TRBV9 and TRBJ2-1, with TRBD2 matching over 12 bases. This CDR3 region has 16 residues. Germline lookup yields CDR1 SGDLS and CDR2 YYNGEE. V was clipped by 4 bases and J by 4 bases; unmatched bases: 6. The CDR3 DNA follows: TGTGCCAGCAGCCCCCGGGGACTAGCGGGTTACAATGAGCAGTTCTTC. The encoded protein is CASSPRGLAGYNEQFF.

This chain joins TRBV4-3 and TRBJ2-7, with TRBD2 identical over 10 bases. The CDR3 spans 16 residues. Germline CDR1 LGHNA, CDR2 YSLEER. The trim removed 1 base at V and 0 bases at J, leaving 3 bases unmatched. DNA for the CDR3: TGCGCCAGCAGCCAAGTAGCGGGGGGTAGCTCCTACGAGCAGTACTTC. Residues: CASSQVAGGSSYEQYF.

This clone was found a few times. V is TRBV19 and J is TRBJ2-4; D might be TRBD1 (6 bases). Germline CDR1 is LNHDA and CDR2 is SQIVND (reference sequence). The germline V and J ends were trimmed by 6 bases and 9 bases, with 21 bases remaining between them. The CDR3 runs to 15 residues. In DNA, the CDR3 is TGTGCCAGTAGGCCTCCGGGACAAAGTGGGAGCATTCAGTACTTC. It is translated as CASRPPGQSGSIQYF. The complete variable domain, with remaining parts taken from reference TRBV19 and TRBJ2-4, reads DGGITQSPKYLFRKEGQNVTLSCEQNLNHDAMYWYRQDPGQGLRLIYYSQIVNDFQKGDIAEGYSVSREKKESFPLTVTSAQKNPTAFYLCASRPPGQSGSIQYFGAGTRLSVL.

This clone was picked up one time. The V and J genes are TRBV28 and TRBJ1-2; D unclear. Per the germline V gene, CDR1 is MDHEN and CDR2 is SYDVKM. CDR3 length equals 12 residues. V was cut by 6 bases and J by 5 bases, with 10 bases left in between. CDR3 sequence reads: CASSHRVYGYTF. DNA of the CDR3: TGTGCCAGCAGCCATCGGGTATATGGCTACACCTTC.

The CDR3 loop is CASSLDGGANTGELFF. Written as DNA, the CDR3 is TGTGCCAGCAGCTTAGATGGGGGGGCCAACACCGGGGAGCTGTTTTTT. The genes are TRBV7-8 and TRBJ2-2, with D maybe TRBD2 (7 bases). The CDR3 contains 16 residues. Trimming took 1 base from V and 2 from J, leaving 11 bases between them. Per the germline V gene, CDR1 is SGHVS and CDR2 is FQNEAQ. The full variable domain, rest sourced from reference TRBV7-8 and TRBJ2-2, is GAGVSQSPRYKVAKRGQDVALRCDPISGHVSLFWYQQALGQGPEFLTYFQNEAQLDKSGLPSDRFFAERPEGSVSTLKIQRTQQEDSAVYLCASSLDGGANTGELFFGEGSRLTVL.

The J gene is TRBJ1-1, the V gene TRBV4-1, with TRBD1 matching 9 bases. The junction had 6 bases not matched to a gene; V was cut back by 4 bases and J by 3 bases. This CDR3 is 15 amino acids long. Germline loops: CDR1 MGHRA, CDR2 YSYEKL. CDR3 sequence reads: CASSRDREGDTEAFF. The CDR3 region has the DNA TGCGCCAGCAGCCGGGACAGGGAGGGGGACACTGAAGCTTTCTTT.

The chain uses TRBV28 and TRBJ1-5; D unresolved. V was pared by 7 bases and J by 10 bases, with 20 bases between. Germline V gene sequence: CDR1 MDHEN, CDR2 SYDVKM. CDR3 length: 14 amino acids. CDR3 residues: CASTFRAPTFPQHF. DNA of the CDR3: TGTGCCAGCACCTTTCGAGCACCTACTTTTCCCCAGCATTTT.

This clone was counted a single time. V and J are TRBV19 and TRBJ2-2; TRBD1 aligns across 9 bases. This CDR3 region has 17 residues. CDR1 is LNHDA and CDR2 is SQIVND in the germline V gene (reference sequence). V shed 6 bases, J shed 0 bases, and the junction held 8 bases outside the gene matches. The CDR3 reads CASREGTGFANTGELFF. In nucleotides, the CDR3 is TGTGCCAGTAGAGAAGGGACAGGGTTCGCGAACACCGGGGAGCTGTTTTTT.